The 9 T cell receptor beta chains listed next were all sequenced from one sample in a study of blood T cell repertoires in COVID-19. Using immunoSEQ multiplex PCR, the repertoire was profiled, and TCRdb retains in-frame clones only, with some absent. The sample yields 200,000 to 250,000 clones, around 87% seen once. Sequencing input: peripheral blood. Source of these receptors: a man between 60 and 75 years old with acute or convalescent COVID-19.

This chain connects TRBV2 to TRBJ1-1, with a weak D call TRBD1 (6 bases). CDR1 SNHLY and CDR2 FYNNEI come from the germline V gene. The germline V and J ends were trimmed by 6 bases and 0 bases, with 11 bases remaining between them. The CDR3 length is 14 residues. The CDR3 reads CASRRTAMNTEAFF. For the CDR3, the DNA is TGTGCCAGCAGACGGACAGCTATGAACACTGAAGCTTTCTTT.

J is TRBJ2-3 and V is TRBV18; unclear D gene. The V end lost 1 base, the J end lost 4 bases, and 9 bases lay between the germline ends. CDR1 KGHSH and CDR2 LQKENI come from the germline V gene. The CDR3 extends over 14 amino acids. CDR3 amino acids: CASSPLSSSDTQYF. The CDR3 bases are TGTGCCAGCTCACCACTTTCGTCCTCAGATACGCAGTATTTT.

The chain carries TRBV6-5 and TRBJ1-1, with 7 bases lining up with TRBD1. In germline, CDR1 is MNHEY, CDR2 SVGAGI. The CDR3 runs 13 residues. V shed 7 bases and J 2 bases; nucleotides not matched to a gene: 4. CDR3: CASMRDSNTEAFF. CDR3 DNA: TGTGCCAGCATGAGGGACAGTAACACTGAAGCTTTCTTT.

This clone is a singleton in its sample. V and J are TRBV30 and TRBJ1-2, with D possibly TRBD1 on 5 matching bases. This CDR3 is built from 11 residues. Germline CDR1 and CDR2: GTSNPN and SVGIG (reference sequence). V was cut by 7 bases and J by 4 bases, with 10 bases left in between. The CDR3 DNA follows: TGTGCCTTAGGGGCAGCCTATGGCTACACCTTC. Residues: CALGAAYGYTF.

CDR3 protein: CASSLGGDRGNYGYTF. As DNA, the CDR3 is TGTGCCAGCAGCTTAGGGGGCGACAGGGGGAACTATGGCTACACCTTC. This rearrangement joins TRBV11-3 to TRBJ1-2; 9 bases map to TRBD1. Germline CDR1 reads SGHNT; CDR2 reads YENEEA. The CDR3 contains 16 residues. J gave up 2 bases and V 1 base, and 5 bases lay outside the gene matches. The variable domain in full, completed from reference TRBV11-3 and TRBJ1-2, reads EAGVVQSPRYKIIEKKQPVAFWCNPISGHNTLYWYLQNLGQGPELLIRYENEEAVDDSQLPKDRFSAERLKGVDSTLKIQPAELGDSAVYLCASSLGGDRGNYGYTFGSGTRLTVV.

V usage is TRBV23-1 and J usage is TRBJ1-1; D is undetermined. TRBV23-1 is recorded as an ORF, its role being uncertain. This CDR3 is built from 16 residues. Trimming stripped 4 bases from V and 11 bases from J, with 26 bases between. Here the CDR3 reads CASSRGIRREARWAFF. The CDR3 DNA sequence: TGCGCCAGCAGTCGGGGTATAAGGAGGGAAGCCCGGTGGGCTTTCTTT.

The chain couples TRBV6-2 or TRBV6-3 to TRBJ2-7; D is unresolved. Trimming removed 2 bases from V and 2 bases from J, with 10 bases in between. The germline CDR1 and CDR2 sequences are MNHEY and SVGEGT. The CDR3 runs 14 residues. In DNA form, the CDR3 reads TGTGCCAGCAGTTACGGGCAGATAACCTACGAGCAGTACTTC. The encoded protein is CASSYGQITYEQYF.

This rearrangement joins TRBV5-1 to TRBJ2-1; D perhaps matches TRBD2 (6 bases). Trimming left V 6 bases short and J 7 bases short, with 14 bases between. This CDR3 has 13 residues. Germline-derived CDR1 and CDR2 are SGHRS and YFSETQ. The CDR3, as DNA: TGCGCCAGCACAAACGGGGGTTCGAATGAGCAGTTCTTC. It encodes CASTNGGSNEQFF.

This chain uses TRBV7-2 with TRBJ2-2; 8 positions agree with TRBD2. CDR3 length: 16 residues. V shed 5 bases and J 5 bases; nucleotides not matched to a gene: 10. From germline, CDR1 is SGHTA and CDR2 FQGNSA. The CDR3 here is CASSPGGLAGTGELFF. As DNA, the CDR3 is TGTGCCAGCAGCCCGGGGGGGCTAGCGGGTACCGGGGAGCTGTTTTTT.